This TCR beta chain originates from a study of CDR3 diversity in severe acne. TCRdb processed the PCR reads anew with MiXCR; each CDR3 protein has one entry. Of fewer than 90,000 distinct CDR3 sequences in the sample, around 53% are singletons; the top ten hold around 15%. The CDR3 loop spans 14 amino acids. Trimming took 9 bases from V and 6 from J, leaving 19 bases between them. Germline assignment: CDR1 MRHNA and CDR2 SNTAGT. This chain connects TRBV6-4 to TRBJ2-3; the D gene is possibly TRBD1 (7 bases). The sequenced material came from blood. The receptor's source is a male donor in good health, without acne. CDR3 bases: TGTGCCAGAAAAGGTAAGGGGGCGGGGGATACGCAGTATTTT. Protein product: CARKGKGAGDTQYF.